This T cell receptor (beta chain) was identified during a study of blood T cell repertoires in COVID-19 (dated by TCRdb to 2020 to 2021). Turning to the overall study: Collaborator samples came from the United States, Italy and Spain and covered acute and convalescent phases of COVID-19. The material from the prospective study consisted of cDNA or gDNA derived from T cells, B-cell-depleted T cells, or PBMCs. Subjects who had been exposed to COVID-19, were actively infected with it, or had recovered from it provided the deeply sampled blood TCRbeta repertoires that made up the dataset. The repertoires were released in a freely available public database intended as a resource for research on the immune response to SARS-CoV-2. Samples came from the ongoing ImmuneRACE study (first 160 participants) plus 1,254 subjects from 6 global collaborators. Sample metadata almost always included a de-identified subject ID, COVID-19 status, age in years and sex. HLA class I and class II types, where available, came from metadata supplied by the sample provider rather than from assay-based typing.

Whole blood was collected in K2EDTA tubes by collaborating institutions according to the institutions' own protocols. For TCRbeta analysis, collaborators shipped samples in one of three forms: frozen whole blood, isolated PBMCs, or DNA extracted from either of those sample types. Worth noting for this clone: What this receptor recognizes is not known. No quality values exist for individual bases; no much larger clone is one base distant.

TCRbeta CDR3 regions were amplified from genomic DNA using the immunoSEQ Assay, a bias-controlled multiplex PCR. The study's processing was this. Nucleated cell counts per sample were estimated from amplification of reference gene primers within the assay. To quantify the absolute abundance of each unique TCRbeta CDR3 rearrangement, sequence reads were collapsed and filtered. For each sample, productive Simpson clonality was calculated as the square root of Simpson's diversity index over productive rearrangements. The clones in this table, taken by TCRdb from immuneACCESS, are in-frame only. Not every clone is retained; where verified, under half of the shortfall comes from an unresolved V gene, and the cause of the rest is unknown. V and J calls and clone size are given by that table; D and trimming were obtained from the DNA. Counted in this sample were roughly 330,000 clones; approximately 90% of them appeared once. The ten top clones hold under 4.5% of the sample.

Study-wide conclusions, independent of this receptor: Clinical and demographic metadata were provided uncurated, with the amount varying by source and participant.

This TCR derives from a woman in her fifties or sixties with active or convalescent COVID-19. Specimen: peripheral blood.

DNA sequence: TGTGCCAGCAGCGTCGTCGCGGATTACAATGAGCAGTTCTTC. It encodes CASSVVADYNEQFF. The chain links TRBV9 with TRBJ2-1, with no reliable assignment of the D segment. A distance of 10 bases separates the germline ends of V and J, which lose 2 bases and 4 bases respectively. Including the terminal cysteine and phenylalanine, the CDR3 comprises 14 residues. Only the CDR3 DNA is retained, 42 bases long and in frame from the first base. CDR1 and CDR2 (SGDLS, YYNGEE) derive from the germline V gene.